What follows describes a single TCR beta chain. The antigen this receptor binds is unknown. Within one base of it there is no much larger clone, and no base qualities were kept. The TCR beta CDR3 regions were amplified from the RNA transcripts. For the first round of RT-PCR on the TCR CDR3, the HTBI primer set was used together with the Qiagen OneStep RT-PCR kit. Libraries were constructed in a second round of multiplex PCR, after which size selection and purification were carried out. Paired-end sequencing of the libraries was performed with 100 bp reads on an Illumina HiSeq2000. The paper's data handling went like this. SOAPnuke was used to process the raw data, throwing out any read that contained adapters or uncalled bases, had a mean Phred below 15, or lacked an exact constant-primer or identifier match. High-quality paired reads were merged with COPE v1.2.5, and unique nucleotide sequences were defined as clonotypes. MiTCR v1.1 was used to align the clonotypes against IMGT TRBV, TRBD and TRBJ reference segments. The analysis was restricted to V-J combinations with a frequency above 0.0001, which together covered just over 99% of the repertoires. A TCS score was defined as the ratio of F50 (clonal expansion) to E x V (chaos), with BLOSUM62-based TCRdist applied between CDR3 peptides within each V-J. Welch's t-statistics and random forest reduced around 550 V-J features to 10 to 15, which were used in a naive Bayes classifier (R e1071). TCRdb reran the public reads through fastp at Q25 and MiXCR, keeping productive beta chains. Merged by CDR3 protein, the rows form single entries marked with the most common genes and DNA. The V and J calls follow TCRdb's processing rather than the paper's. The sample table lists 300,000 to 400,000 distinct CDR3 sequences, about 20% of them with a count of one. The ten biggest clones cover approximately 49% of the sample.

The data are from a study of T cells in Graves' hyperthyroidism and ophthalmopathy (dated by TCRdb to the late 2010s). Study-wide context: Peripheral blood was sampled at the time of initial diagnosis, prior to any treatment. Once sampling was done, hyperthyroidism patients were given methimazole at a starting dose of 30 mg daily, whereas ophthalmopathy patients were given high-dose intravenous methylprednisolone. The paper reports TCR Vbeta CDR3 sequencing of over 120 peripheral blood samples: approximately 43 ophthalmopathy, fewer than 80 hyperthyroidism and around 17 progressor patients. The study also compared thyroid tissue and blood T-cell repertoires from about six Graves' hyperthyroidism patients. A discovery cohort of approximately 100 patients, roughly 45 with Graves' ophthalmopathy and 55 to 60 with stable Graves' hyperthyroidism, was used to find distinguishing TCR V-J signatures. Whether ophthalmopathy could be predicted prospectively was tested in an independent validation cohort made up of some 20 hyperthyroidism patients plus 17 patients who later progressed to ophthalmopathy. For training and testing, the roughly 93 patients in the discovery cohort were randomly divided in a 7:3 ratio.

Stable Graves' hyperthyroidism was defined as no progression to ophthalmopathy during 18 months of follow-up. The hyperthyroidism patients were between 18 and 65 years old and newly diagnosed, with a disease duration of less than 2 months. Any patient with an uncontrolled infection, another autoimmune disease, pregnancy or lactation was excluded. Clinical symptoms, serum thyroxine and TRAb, thyroid ultrasound, and orbital computed tomography formed the basis for the diagnoses. Ficoll-Paque density gradient centrifugation was used to isolate PBMCs from approximately 10 ml of fresh peripheral blood. Total RNA was extracted with Trizol reagent, and quality was checked on an Agilent 2100 Bioanalyzer. Results and caveats for the whole study, not just this receptor: During validation, the model predicted progression to ophthalmopathy a median of about 5.9 months ahead of onset, with almost 71% sensitivity and more than 72% specificity. Ophthalmopathy was separated from stable hyperthyroidism by a 13 V-J signature model, with around 90% sensitivity and about 81% specificity obtained in cross-validation and 80%/75% obtained in testing. Sample size was not statistically predetermined, and blinding of investigators to group allocation was not performed. Blood samples also contained most of the expanded thyroid clonotypes (frequency above 0.001), which suggests that blood repertoires may reflect thyroid immune responses.

CDR1 and CDR2 are drawn from the germline V gene: SGHAT, FQNNGV. V has 0 bases trimmed and J has 4 bases trimmed; junction bases matching no gene number 4. The CDR3 holds 18 amino acids from the cysteine to the phenylalanine. The retained sequence is limited to the CDR3, 54 bases, with the frame set at the first base. The specimen sequenced was blood. The sequence derives from a woman aged 45-65 years with Graves' hyperthyroidism. The chain is assembled from TRBV11-2 and TRBJ2-2; 14 bases in between match TRBD2. For the CDR3, the sequence is CASSLERTSGRITGELFF. The sequence in DNA is TGTGCCAGCAGCTTAGAGAGGACTAGCGGGAGGATCACCGGGGAGCTGTTTTTT.